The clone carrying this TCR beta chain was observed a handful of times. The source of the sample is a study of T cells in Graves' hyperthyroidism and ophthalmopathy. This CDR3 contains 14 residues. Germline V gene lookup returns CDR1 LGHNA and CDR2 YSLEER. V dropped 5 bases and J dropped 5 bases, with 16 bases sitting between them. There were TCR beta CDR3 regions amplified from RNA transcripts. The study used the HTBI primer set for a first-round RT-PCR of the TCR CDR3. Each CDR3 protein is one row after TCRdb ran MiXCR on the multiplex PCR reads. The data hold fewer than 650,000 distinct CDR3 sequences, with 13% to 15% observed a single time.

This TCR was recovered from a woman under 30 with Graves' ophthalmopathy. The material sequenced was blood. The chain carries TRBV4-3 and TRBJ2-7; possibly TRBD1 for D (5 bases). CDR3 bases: TGCGCCAGCAGCGAAGGGGTTCTGGGTAACGAGCAGTACTTC. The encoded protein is CASSEGVLGNEQYF.